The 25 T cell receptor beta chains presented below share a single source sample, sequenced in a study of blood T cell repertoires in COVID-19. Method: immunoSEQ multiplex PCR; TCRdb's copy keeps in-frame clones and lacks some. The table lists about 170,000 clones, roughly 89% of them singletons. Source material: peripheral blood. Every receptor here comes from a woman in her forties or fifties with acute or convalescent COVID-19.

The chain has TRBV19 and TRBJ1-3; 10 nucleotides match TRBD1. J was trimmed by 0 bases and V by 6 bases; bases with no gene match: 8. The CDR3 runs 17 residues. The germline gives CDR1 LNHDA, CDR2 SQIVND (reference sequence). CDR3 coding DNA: TGTGCCAGTAGACCCGACAGGGGGCTTCTCTCTGGAAACACCATATATTTT. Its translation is CASRPDRGLLSGNTIYF.

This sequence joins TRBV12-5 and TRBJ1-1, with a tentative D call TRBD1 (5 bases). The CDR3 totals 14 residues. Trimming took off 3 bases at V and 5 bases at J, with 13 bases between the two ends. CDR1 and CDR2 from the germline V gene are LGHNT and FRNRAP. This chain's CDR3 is CASGLGMGPTEAFF. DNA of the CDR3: TGTGCTAGTGGTTTAGGAATGGGGCCTACTGAAGCTTTCTTT.

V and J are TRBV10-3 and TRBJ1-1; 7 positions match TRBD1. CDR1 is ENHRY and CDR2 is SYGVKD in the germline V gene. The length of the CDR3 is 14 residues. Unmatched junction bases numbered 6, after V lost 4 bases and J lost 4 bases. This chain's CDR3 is CAISATGQGTEAFF. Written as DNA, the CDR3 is TGTGCCATCAGTGCGACAGGGCAGGGCACTGAAGCTTTCTTT.

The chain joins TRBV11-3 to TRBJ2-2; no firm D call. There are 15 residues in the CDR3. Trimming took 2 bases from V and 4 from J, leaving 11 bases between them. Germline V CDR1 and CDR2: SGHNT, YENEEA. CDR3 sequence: CASSLSPPPTGELFF. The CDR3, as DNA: TGTGCCAGCAGCTTATCCCCCCCTCCCACCGGGGAGCTGTTTTTT.

The CDR3 DNA is TGCGCCAGCAGGTCCGTTTGGCGAGGCTATAATTCACCCCTCCACTTT. The encoded protein is CASRSVWRGYNSPLHF. This rearrangement joins TRBV5-1 to TRBJ1-6; no reliable D call. Germline assignment: CDR1 SGHRS and CDR2 YFSETQ. CDR3 size: 16 residues. Between the trimmed V and J ends, which lost 5 bases and 3 bases, there was a span of 15 bases.

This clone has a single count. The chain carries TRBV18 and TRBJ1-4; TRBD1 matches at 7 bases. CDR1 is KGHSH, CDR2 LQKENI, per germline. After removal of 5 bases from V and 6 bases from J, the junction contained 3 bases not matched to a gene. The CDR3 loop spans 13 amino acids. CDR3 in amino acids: CASSGQVDEKLFF. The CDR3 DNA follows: TGTGCCAGCTCAGGACAGGTCGATGAAAAACTGTTTTTT.

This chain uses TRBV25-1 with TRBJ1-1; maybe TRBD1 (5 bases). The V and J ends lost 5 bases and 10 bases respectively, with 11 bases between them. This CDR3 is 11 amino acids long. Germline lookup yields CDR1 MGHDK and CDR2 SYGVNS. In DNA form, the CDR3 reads TGTGCCAGCAGTACAGGCTTGCGAGCTTTCTTT. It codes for CASSTGLRAFF.

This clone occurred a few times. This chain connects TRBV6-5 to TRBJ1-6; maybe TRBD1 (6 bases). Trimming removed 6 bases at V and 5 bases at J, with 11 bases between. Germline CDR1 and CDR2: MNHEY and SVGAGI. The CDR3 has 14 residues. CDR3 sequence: CASSLQGHNSPLHF. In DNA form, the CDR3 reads TGTGCCAGCAGCTTACAGGGTCATAATTCACCCCTCCACTTT.

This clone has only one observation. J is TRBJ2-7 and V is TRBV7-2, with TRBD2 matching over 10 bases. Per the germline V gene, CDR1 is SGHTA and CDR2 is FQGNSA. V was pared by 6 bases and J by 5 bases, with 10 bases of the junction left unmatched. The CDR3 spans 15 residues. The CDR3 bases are TGTGCCAGCAGAGCTAGGGGCCTAGCGGGAGACGAGCAGTACTTC. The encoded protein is CASRARGLAGDEQYF.

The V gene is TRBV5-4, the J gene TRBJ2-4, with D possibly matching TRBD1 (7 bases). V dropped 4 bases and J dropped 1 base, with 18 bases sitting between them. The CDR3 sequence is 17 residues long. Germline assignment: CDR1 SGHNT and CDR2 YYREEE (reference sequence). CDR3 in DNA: TGTGCCAGCAGCCCGACCACAGGGGCGGGGGCCAAAAACATTCAGTACTTC. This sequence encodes CASSPTTGAGAKNIQYF.

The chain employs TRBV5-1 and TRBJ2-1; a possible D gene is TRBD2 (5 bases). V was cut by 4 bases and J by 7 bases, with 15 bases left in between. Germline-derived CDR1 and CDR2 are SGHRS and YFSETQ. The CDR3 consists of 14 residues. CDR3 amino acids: CASSVSGFGNEQFF. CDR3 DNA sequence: TGCGCCAGCAGCGTCTCGGGGTTCGGAAATGAGCAGTTCTTC.

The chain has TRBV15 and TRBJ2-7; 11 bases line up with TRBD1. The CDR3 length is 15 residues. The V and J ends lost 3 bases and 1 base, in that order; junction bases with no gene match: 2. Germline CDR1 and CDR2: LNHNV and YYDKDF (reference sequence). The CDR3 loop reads CATSRDRGHSYEQYF. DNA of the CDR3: TGTGCCACCAGCAGGGACAGGGGGCATTCCTACGAGCAGTACTTC.

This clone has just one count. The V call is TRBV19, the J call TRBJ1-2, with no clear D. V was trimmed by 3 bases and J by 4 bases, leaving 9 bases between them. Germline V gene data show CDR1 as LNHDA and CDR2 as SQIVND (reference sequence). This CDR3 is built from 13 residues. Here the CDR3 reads CASSIDGSYGYTF. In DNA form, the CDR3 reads TGTGCCAGTAGTATCGACGGGTCCTATGGCTACACCTTC.

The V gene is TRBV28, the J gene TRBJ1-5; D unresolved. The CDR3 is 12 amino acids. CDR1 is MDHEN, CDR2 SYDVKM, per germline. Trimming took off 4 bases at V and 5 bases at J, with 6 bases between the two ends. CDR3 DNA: TGTGCCAGCAGTTCGAGCCATCAGCCCCAGCATTTT. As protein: CASSSSHQPQHF.

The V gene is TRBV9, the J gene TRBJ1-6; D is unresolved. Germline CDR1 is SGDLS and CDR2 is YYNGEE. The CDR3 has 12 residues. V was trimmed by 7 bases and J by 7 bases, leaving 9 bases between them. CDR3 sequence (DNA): TGTGCCAGCTCAGGTGGAAATTCACCCCTCCACTTT. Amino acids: CASSGGNSPLHF.

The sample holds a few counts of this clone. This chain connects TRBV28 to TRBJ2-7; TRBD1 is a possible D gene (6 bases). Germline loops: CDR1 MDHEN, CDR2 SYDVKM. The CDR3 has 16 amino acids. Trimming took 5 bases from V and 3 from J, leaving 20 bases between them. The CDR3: CASSLPPPPGVYEQYF. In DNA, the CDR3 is TGTGCCAGCAGTCTCCCGCCCCCGCCAGGGGTCTACGAGCAGTACTTC.

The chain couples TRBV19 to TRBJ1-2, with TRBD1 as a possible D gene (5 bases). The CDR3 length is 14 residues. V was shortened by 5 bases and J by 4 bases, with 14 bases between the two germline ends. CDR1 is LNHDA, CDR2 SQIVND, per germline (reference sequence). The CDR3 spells CASSGGTDLYGYTF. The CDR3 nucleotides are TGTGCCAGTAGTGGGGGGACGGACCTCTATGGCTACACCTTC.

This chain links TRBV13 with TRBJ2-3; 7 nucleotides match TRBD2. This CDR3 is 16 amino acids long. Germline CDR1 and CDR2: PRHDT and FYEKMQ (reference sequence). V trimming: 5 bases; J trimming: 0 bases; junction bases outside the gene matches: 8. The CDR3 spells CASSQRTRSSTDTQYF. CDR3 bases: TGTGCCAGCAGCCAAAGGACTAGATCTAGCACAGATACGCAGTATTTT.

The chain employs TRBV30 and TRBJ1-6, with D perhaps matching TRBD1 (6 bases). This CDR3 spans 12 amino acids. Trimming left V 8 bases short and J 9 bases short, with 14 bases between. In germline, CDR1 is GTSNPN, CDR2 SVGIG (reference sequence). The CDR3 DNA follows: TGTGCCCTGCGGGGGCAGGGTTCACCCCTCCACTTT. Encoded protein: CALRGQGSPLHF. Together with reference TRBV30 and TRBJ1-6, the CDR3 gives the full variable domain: SQTIHQWPATLVQPVGSPLSLECTVEGTSNPNLYWYRQAAGRGLQLLFYSVGIGQISSEVPQNLSASRPQDRQFILSSKKLLLSDSGFYLCALRGQGSPLHFGNGTRLTVT.

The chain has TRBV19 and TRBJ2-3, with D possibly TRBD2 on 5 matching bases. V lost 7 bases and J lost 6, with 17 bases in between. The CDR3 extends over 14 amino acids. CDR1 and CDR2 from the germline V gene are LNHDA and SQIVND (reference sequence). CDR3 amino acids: CASTGPPGGDTQYF. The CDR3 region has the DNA TGTGCCAGTACCGGACCTCCTGGCGGGGATACGCAGTATTTT.

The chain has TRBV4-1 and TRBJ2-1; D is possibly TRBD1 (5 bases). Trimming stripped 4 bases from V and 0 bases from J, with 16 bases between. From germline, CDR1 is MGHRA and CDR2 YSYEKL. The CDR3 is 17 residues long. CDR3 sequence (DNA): TGCGCCAGCAGCCTTCCCCCGGACACCTACTCCTACAATGAGCAGTTCTTC. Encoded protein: CASSLPPDTYSYNEQFF.

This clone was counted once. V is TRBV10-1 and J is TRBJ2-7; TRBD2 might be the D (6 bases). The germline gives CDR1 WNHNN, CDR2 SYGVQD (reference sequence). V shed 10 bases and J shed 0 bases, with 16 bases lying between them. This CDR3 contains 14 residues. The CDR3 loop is CAMTGLFSSYEQYF. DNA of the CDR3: TGCGCCATGACGGGACTTTTTAGCTCCTACGAGCAGTACTTC.

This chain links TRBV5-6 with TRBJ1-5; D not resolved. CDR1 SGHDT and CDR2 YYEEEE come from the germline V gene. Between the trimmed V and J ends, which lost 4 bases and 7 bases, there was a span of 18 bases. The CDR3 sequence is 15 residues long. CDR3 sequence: CASSLSGYSPQPQHF. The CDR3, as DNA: TGTGCCAGCAGCCTGAGCGGGTATAGCCCCCAGCCCCAGCATTTT.

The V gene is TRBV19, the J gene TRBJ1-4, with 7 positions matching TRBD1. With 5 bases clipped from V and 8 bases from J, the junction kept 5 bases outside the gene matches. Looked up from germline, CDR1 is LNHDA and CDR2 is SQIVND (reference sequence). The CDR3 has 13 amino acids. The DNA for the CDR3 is TGTGCCAGTAGTGGGACAGTTGACGAAAAACTGTTTTTT. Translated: CASSGTVDEKLFF. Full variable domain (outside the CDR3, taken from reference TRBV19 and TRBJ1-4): DGGITQSPKYLFRKEGQNVTLSCEQNLNHDAMYWYRQDPGQGLRLIYYSQIVNDFQKGDIAEGYSVSREKKESFPLTVTSAQKNPTAFYLCASSGTVDEKLFFGSGTQLSVL.

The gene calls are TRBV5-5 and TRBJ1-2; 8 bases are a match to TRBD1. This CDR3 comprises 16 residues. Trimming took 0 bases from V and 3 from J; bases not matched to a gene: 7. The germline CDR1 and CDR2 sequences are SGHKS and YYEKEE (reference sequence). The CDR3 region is CASSLEDTGGYYGYTF. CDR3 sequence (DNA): TGTGCCAGCAGCTTGGAGGATACAGGGGGGTACTATGGCTACACCTTC.